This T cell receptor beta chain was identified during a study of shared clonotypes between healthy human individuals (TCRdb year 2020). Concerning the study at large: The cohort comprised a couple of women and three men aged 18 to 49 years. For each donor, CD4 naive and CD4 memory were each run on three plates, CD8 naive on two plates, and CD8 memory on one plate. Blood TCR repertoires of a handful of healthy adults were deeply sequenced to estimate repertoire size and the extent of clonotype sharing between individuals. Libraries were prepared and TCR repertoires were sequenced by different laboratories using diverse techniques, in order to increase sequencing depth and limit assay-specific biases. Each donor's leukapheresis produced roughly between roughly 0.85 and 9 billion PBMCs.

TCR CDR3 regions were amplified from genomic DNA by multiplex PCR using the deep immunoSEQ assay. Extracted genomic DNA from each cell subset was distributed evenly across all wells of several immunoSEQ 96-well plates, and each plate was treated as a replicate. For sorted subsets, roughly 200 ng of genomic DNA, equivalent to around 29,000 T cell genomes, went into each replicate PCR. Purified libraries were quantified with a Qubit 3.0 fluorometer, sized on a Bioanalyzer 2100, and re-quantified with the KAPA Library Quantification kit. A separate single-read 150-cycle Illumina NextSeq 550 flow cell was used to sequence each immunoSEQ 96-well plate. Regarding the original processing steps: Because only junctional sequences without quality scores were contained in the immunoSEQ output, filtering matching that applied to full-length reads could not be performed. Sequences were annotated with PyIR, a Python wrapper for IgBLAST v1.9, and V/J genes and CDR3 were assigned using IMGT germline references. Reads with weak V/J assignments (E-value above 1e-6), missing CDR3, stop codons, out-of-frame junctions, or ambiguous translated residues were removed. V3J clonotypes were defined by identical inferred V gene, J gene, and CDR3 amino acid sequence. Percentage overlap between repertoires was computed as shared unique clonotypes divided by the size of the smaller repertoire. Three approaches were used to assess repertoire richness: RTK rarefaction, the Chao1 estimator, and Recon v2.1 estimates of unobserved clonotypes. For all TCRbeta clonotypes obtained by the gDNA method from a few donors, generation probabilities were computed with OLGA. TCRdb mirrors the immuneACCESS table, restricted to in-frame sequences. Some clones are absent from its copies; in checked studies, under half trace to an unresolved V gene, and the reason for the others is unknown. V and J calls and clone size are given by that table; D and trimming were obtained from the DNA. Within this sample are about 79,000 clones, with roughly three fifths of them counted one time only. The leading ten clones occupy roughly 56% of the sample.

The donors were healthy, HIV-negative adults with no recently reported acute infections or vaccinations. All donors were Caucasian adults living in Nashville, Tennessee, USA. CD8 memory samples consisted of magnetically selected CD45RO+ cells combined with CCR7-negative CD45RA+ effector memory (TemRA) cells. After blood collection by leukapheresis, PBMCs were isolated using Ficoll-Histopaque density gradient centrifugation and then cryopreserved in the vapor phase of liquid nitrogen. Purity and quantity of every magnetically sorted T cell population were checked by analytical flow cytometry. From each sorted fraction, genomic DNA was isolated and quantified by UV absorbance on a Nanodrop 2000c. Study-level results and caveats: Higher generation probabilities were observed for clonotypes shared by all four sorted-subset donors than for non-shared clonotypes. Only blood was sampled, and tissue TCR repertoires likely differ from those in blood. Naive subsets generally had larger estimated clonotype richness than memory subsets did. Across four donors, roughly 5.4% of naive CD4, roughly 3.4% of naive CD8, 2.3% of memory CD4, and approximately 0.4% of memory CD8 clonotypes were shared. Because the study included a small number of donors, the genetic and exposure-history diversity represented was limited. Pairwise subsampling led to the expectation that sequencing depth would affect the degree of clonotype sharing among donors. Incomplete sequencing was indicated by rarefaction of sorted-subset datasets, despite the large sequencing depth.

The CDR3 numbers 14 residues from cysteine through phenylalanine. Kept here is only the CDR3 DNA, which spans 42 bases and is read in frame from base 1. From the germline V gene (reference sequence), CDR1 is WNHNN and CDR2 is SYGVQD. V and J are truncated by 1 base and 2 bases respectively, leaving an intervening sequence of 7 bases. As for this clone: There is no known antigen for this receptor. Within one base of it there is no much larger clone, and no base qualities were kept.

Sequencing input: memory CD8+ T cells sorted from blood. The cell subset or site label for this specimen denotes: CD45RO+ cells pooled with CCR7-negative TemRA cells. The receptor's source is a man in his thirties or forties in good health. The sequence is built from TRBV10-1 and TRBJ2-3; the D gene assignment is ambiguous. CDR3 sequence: CASSEFEDTDTQYF. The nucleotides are TGCGCCAGCAGTGAGTTCGAGGACACAGATACGCAGTATTTT.